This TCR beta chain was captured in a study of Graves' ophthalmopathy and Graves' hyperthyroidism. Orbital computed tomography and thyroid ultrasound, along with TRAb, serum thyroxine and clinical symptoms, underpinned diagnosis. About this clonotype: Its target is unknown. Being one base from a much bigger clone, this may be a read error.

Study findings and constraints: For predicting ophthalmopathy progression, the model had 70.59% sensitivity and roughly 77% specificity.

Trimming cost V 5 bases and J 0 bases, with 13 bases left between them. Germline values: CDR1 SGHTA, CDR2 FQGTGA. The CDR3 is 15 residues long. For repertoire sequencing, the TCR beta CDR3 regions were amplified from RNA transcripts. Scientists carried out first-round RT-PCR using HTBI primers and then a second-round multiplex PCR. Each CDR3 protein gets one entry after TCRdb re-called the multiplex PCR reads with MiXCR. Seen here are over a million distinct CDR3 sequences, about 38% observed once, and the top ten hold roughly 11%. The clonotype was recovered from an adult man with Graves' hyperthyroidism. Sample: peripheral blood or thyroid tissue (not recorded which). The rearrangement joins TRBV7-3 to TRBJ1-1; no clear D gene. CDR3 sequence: CASSHPGMMNTEAFF. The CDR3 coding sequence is TGTGCCAGCAGCCATCCTGGAATGATGAACACTGAAGCTTTCTTT.